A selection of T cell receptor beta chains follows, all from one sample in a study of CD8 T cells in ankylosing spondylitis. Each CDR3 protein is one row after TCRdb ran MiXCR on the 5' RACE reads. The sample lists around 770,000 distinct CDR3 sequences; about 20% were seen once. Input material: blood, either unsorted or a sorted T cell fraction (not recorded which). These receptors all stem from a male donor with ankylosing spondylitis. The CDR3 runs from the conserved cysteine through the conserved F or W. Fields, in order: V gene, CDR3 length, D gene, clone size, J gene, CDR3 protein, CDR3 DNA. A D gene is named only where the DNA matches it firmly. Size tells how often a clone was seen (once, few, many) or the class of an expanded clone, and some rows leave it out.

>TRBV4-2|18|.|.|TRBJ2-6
CASSQEWKGWGGANVLTF
TGTGCCAGCAGCCAAGAGTGGAAGGGGTGGGGAGGGGCCAACGTCCTGACTTTC
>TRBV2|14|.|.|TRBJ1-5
CASSEGGLNQPQHF
TGTGCCAGCAGTGAAGGAGGGCTCAATCAGCCCCAGCATTTT
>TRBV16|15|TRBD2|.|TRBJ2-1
CASSPGTSGLNEQFF
TGTGCCAGCAGCCCTGGGACTAGCGGACTTAATGAGCAGTTCTTC
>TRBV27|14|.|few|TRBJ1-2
CASSPRGLNYGYTF
TGTGCCAGCAGTCCCAGGGGACTTAACTATGGCTACACCTTC
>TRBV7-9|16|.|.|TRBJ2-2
CASSPAGILNTGELFF
TGTGCCAGCAGCCCGGCCGGGATCTTGAACACCGGGGAGCTGTTTTTT
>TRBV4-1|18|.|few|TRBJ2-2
CASSQGGNNPRGTGELFF
TGCGCCAGCAGCCAAGGAGGGAACAACCCAAGGGGCACCGGGGAGCTGTTTTTT
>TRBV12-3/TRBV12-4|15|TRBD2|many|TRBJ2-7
CASSLRGLAGYEQYF
TGTGCCAGCAGTTTAAGGGGACTAGCGGGCTACGAGCAGTACTTC
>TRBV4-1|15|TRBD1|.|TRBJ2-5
CASSQRQGWGETQYF
TGCGCCAGCAGCCAAAGACAGGGTTGGGGAGAGACCCAGTACTTC
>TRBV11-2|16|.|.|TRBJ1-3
CASSLTSGEKGNTIYF
TGTGCCAGCAGCTTGACTTCGGGGGAGAAGGGAAACACCATATATTTT
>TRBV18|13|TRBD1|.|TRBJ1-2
CASSRGTGFGYTF
TGTGCCAGCTCACGCGGGACAGGGTTTGGCTACACCTTC
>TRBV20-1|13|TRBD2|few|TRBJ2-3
CSAVGGVTDTQYF
TGCAGTGCTGTGGGGGGGGTTACAGATACGCAGTATTTT
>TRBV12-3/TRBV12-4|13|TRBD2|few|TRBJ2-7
CASRLAGGIEQYF
TGTGCCAGCAGGTTAGCGGGGGGGATAGAGCAGTACTTC
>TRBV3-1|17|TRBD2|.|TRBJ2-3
CASSRGLEGDGTDTQYF
TGTGCCAGCAGCCGGGGACTAGAGGGAGATGGCACAGATACGCAGTATTTT
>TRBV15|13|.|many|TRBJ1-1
CATSWGLNTEAFF
TGTGCCACCAGCTGGGGCCTGAACACTGAAGCTTTCTTT
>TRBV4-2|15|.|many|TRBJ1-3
CASSREGDSGNTIYF
TGTGCCAGCAGCCGGGAGGGGGACTCTGGAAACACCATATATTTT
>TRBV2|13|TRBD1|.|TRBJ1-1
CASISDRVSEAFF
TGTGCCAGCATTTCGGACAGGGTCTCTGAAGCTTTCTTT
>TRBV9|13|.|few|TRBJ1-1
CASSVNQGTEAFF
TGTGCCAGCAGCGTAAATCAGGGGACTGAAGCTTTCTTT
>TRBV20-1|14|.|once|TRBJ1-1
CSASGGRMNTEAFF
TGCAGTGCTAGTGGTGGCAGGATGAACACTGAAGCTTTCTTT
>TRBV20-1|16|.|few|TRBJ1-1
CSARGAPDGMNTEAFF
TGCAGTGCTAGAGGGGCCCCTGACGGGATGAACACTGAAGCTTTCTTT
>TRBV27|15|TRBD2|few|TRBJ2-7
CASSLLRSGSYEQYF
TGTGCCAGCAGTCTCCTCCGTAGCGGGAGCTACGAGCAGTACTTC
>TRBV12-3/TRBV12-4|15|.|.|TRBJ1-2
CASSLVTAANYGYTF
TGTGCCAGCAGTTTAGTAACGGCTGCTAACTATGGCTACACCTTC
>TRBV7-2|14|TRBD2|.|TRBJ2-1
CASSELAAYNEQFF
TGTGCCAGCAGCGAACTAGCGGCCTACAATGAGCAGTTCTTC
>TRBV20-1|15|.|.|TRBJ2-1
CSARDLPGTTNEQFF
TGCAGTGCTAGAGATCTCCCCGGGACCACCAATGAGCAGTTCTTC
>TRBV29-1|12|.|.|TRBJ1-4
CSVLGLNEKLFF
TGCAGCGTCTTAGGGCTTAATGAAAAACTGTTTTTT
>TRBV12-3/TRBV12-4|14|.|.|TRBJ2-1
CASSLGHSNNEQFF
TGTGCCAGCAGTTTGGGACACTCAAACAATGAGCAGTTCTTC
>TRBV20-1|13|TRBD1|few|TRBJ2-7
CSATGATNYEQYF
TGCAGTGCCACAGGGGCGACTAACTACGAGCAGTACTTC
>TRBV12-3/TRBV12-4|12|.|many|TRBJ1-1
CASSSANTEAFF
TGTGCCAGCAGTTCAGCGAACACTGAAGCTTTCTTT